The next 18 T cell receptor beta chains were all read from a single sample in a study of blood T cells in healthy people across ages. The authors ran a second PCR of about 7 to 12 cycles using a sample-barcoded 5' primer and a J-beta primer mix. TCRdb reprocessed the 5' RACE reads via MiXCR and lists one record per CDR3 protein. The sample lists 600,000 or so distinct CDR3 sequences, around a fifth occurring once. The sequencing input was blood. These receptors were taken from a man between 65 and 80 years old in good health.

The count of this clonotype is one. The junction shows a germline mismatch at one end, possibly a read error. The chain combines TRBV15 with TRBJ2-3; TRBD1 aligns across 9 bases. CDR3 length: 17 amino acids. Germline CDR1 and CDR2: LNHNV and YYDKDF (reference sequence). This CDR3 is CATSRDPGTGNKDTRYF. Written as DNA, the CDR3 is TGTGCCACCAGCAGAGATCCCGGGACAGGGAATAAAGATACGCGGTATTTT.

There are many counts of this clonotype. Here the CDR3 reads CASSPASVVDGNEQFF. The CDR3 region has the DNA TGTGCCAGCAGTCCTGCTAGCGTAGTTGATGGTAATGAGCAGTTCTTC. This chain joins TRBV27 and TRBJ2-5, with D perhaps TRBD2 (6 bases). The better agreement between TRBJ2-1 and the DNA end casts doubt on the J call. The CDR3 extends over 16 amino acids. Germline assignment: CDR1 MNHEY and CDR2 SMNVEV (reference sequence).

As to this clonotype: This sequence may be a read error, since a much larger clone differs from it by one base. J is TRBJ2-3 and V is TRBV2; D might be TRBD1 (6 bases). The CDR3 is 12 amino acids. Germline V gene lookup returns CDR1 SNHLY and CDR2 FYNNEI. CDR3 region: CTSSPQGFTQYF. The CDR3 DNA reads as TGTACCAGCAGTCCACAGGGTTTTACGCAGTATTTT.

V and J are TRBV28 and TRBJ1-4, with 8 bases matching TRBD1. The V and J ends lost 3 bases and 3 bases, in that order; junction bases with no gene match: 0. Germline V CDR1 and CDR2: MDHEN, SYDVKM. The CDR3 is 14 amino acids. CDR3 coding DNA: TGTGCCAGCAGTTTCAGGGGGCCTAATGAAAAACTGTTTTTT. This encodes CASSFRGPNEKLFF.

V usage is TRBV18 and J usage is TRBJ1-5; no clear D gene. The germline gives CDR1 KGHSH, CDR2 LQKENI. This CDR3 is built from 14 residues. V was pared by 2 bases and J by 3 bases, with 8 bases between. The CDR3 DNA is TGTGCCAGCTCACCAATGGCAGACAATCAGCCCCAGCATTTT. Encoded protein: CASSPMADNQPQHF.

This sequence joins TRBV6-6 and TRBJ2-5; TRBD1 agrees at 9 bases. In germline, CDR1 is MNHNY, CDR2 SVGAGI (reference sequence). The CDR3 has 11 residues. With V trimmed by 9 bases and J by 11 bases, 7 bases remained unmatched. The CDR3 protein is CASDPGTGQYF. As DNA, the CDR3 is TGTGCCAGTGACCCCGGGACAGGGCAGTACTTC.

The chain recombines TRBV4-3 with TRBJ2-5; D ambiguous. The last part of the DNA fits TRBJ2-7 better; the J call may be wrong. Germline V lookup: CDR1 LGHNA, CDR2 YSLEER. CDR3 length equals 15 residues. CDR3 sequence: CASSHPNPVRYEQYF. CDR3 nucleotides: TGCGCCAGCAGCCACCCAAACCCAGTCCGCTACGAGCAGTACTTC.

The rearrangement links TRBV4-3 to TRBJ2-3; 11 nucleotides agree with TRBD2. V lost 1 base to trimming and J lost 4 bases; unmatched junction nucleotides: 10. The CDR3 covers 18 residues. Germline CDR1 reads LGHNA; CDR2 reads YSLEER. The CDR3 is CASSQGQLAGVWADTQYF. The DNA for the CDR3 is TGCGCCAGCAGCCAAGGGCAACTAGCGGGAGTATGGGCAGATACGCAGTATTTT.

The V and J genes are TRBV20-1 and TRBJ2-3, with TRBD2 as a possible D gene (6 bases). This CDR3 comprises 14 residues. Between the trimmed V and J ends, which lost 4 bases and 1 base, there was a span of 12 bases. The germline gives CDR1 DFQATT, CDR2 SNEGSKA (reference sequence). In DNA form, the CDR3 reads TGCAGTGCTACCGATACGGGAGGCACAGATACGCAGTATTTT. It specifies CSATDTGGTDTQYF.

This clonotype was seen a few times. CDR3 nucleotides: TGTGCCAGCAGCCCCTCCGCGCGGGGGATCGCTGAAGCTTTCTTT. Protein: CASSPSARGIAEAFF. This chain links TRBV3-1 with TRBJ1-1; weak D call: TRBD1 (5 bases). V gave up 4 bases and J gave up 6 bases, with 18 bases separating them. CDR1 is LGHDT and CDR2 is YNNKEL in the germline V gene (reference sequence). The CDR3 has 15 residues. Full variable domain (outside the CDR3, taken from reference TRBV3-1 and TRBJ1-1): DTAVSQTPKYLVTQMGNDKSIKCEQNLGHDTMYWYKQDSKKFLKIMFSYNNKELIINETVPNRFSPKSPDKAHLNLHINSLELGDSAVYFCASSPSARGIAEAFFGQGTRLTVV.

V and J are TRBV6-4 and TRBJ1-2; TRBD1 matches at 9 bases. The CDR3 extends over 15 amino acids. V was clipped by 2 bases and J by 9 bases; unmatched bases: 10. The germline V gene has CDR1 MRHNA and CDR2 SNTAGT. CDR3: CASSDGDDRGSSYTF. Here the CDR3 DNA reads TGTGCCAGCAGTGACGGCGATGACAGGGGGTCGAGCTACACCTTC.

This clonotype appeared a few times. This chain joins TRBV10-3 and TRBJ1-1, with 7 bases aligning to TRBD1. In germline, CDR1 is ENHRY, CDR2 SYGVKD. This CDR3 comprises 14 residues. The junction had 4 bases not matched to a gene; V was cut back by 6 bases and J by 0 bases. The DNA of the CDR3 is TGTGCCATCAGACCGGGACAGATGAACACTGAAGCTTTCTTT. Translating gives CAIRPGQMNTEAFF.

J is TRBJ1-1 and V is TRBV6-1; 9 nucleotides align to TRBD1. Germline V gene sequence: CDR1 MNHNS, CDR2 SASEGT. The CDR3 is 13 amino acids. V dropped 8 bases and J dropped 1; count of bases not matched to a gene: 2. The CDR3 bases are TGTGCCAGCCTGACAGGGGGGAACACTGAAGCTTTCTTT. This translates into CASLTGGNTEAFF.

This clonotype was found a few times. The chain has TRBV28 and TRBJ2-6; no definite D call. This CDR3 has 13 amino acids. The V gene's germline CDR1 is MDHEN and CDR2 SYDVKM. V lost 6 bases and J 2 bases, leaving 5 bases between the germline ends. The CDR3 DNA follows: TGTGCCAGCAGGGTTCCTGGGGCCAACGTCCTGACTTTC. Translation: CASRVPGANVLTF.

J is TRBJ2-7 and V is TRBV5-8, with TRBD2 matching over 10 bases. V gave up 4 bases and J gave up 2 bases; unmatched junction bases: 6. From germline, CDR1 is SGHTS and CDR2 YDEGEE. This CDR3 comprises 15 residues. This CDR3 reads CASSTRSGRTYEQYF. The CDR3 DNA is TGTGCCAGCAGCACTCGTAGCGGGAGGACCTACGAGCAGTACTTC.

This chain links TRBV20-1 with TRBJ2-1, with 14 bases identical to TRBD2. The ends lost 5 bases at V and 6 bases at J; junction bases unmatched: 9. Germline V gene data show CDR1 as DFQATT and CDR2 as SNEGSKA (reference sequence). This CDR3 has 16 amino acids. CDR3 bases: TGCAGTGCTTACTGGACTAGCGGGAGGTCGGGCAATGAGCAGTTCTTC. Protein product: CSAYWTSGRSGNEQFF.

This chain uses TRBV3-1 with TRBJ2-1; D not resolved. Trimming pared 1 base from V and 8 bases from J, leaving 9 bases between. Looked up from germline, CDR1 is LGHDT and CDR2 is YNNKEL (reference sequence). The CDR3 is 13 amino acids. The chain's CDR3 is CASSQVSPYEQFF. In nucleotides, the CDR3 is TGTGCCAGCAGCCAAGTCTCGCCCTATGAGCAGTTCTTC.

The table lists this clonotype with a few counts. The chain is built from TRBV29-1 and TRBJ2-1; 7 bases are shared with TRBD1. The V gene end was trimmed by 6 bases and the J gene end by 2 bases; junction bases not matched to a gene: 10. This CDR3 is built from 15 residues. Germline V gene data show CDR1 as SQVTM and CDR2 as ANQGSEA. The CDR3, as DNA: TGCAGCGTCGACACCGGGACAGATACCTACAATGAGCAGTTCTTC. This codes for CSVDTGTDTYNEQFF.